This T cell receptor (beta chain) is drawn from a study of T-cell memory formation after mild COVID-19. Overall study context: TCR clustering was largely donor specific.

Study observations and caveats: Contracting CD4+ clones were located mainly in CM and EM, and CD8+ clones in EMRA. While clones contracting from day 15 to 85 were balanced between CD4 and CD8, later expanders leaned CD4+.

Note on this clonotype: The target antigen is unknown.

Constant-segment primers served in 5'RACE that generated TCR alpha and TCR beta cDNA libraries bearing sample barcodes and UMIs. TCRdb reprocessed the 5' RACE reads with MiXCR, giving one entry per CDR3 protein. The sample lists hundreds of thousands of distinct CDR3 sequences, roughly 15% occurring once. CDR1 is WNHNN, CDR2 SYGVQD, per germline (reference sequence). V lost 2 bases to trimming and J lost 5 bases, with 9 bases between them. This CDR3 is built from 13 residues. Source material: PBMCs or a T cell subset sorted from them (not recorded which). The receptor comes from a man between 18 and 35 years old who had mild COVID-19 (a few samples of this study predate the infection). Cell type and time point are not known. The rearrangement links TRBV10-1 to TRBJ1-1; D ambiguous. The CDR3 reads CASSEERETEAFF. Written as DNA, the CDR3 is TGCGCCAGCAGTGAGGAAAGGGAAACTGAAGCTTTCTTT.